This entry describes one T cell receptor (beta chain). The CDR3 is made up of 17 amino acids. The germline V gene encodes CDR1 SGHVS and CDR2 FQNEAQ. V lost 4 bases, J lost 2 bases, and 12 bases stayed unmatched. The sample comes from a study of vaccination and CD4 T cells after COVID-19. Study details: Post-COVID sampling occurred a median around 100 days after diagnosis (range 35 to 161).

Dates of positive PCR ran from March to December 2020, before US Alpha, Beta and Delta variants. Via MiXCR, TCRdb re-called the PCR reads, giving one row per CDR3 protein. Found here are 25,000 or so distinct CDR3 sequences, around 49% of them singletons; the top ten hold more than 0.85%. The receptor was derived from a human donor who had recovered from COVID-19. The rearrangement links TRBV7-8 to TRBJ1-1, with 8 nucleotides matching TRBD1. The sequenced sample was CD4+ T cells from blood, obtained before SARS-CoV-2 vaccination. CDR3 sequence: CASSSQVDRGQNTEAFF. The CDR3 region has the DNA TGTGCCAGCAGCTCCCAGGTCGACAGGGGTCAAAACACTGAAGCTTTCTTT.